The source of this T cell receptor beta chain is a study of blood T cell repertoires in COVID-19 (TCRdb year 2020). In terms of the full investigation: Samples from collaborators originated in the United States, Italy and Spain and spanned both the acute and convalescent phases of COVID-19. The prospective study material was composed of cDNA or gDNA derived from T cells, B-cell-depleted T cells, or PBMCs. The repertoires were released in a freely available public database intended as a resource for research on the immune response to SARS-CoV-2. Deeply sampled blood TCRbeta repertoires from subjects exposed to, actively infected with, or recovered from COVID-19 were included in the dataset. Sample metadata almost always included a de-identified subject ID, COVID-19 status, age in years and sex. Where HLA class I and class II types were available, the types were taken from metadata supplied by the sample provider, not from assay-based typing. Samples came from the ongoing ImmuneRACE study (first 160 participants) plus 1,254 subjects from 6 global collaborators. Study-wide findings and limitations: The amount of clinical and demographic metadata varied by source and participant and was provided uncurated.

The trim is 2 bases for V and 9 bases for J, with a gap of 15 bases between the germline ends. According to the germline V gene, CDR1 reads SGHDT and CDR2 reads YYEEEE. Measured from the cysteine to the phenylalanine, the CDR3 is 14 residues long. The DNA shown is the 42-base CDR3, in frame from base 1. Collaborating institutions collected whole blood in K2EDTA tubes following their own protocols. For TCRbeta analysis, collaborator samples were shipped as frozen whole blood, as isolated PBMCs, or as DNA extracted from either sample type. TCRbeta CDR3 regions were amplified from genomic DNA using the immunoSEQ Assay, a bias-controlled multiplex PCR. Processing in the source paper ran as follows. The number of nucleated cells in each sample was estimated from the amplification of reference gene primers within the assay. To quantify the absolute abundance of each unique TCRbeta CDR3 rearrangement, sequence reads were collapsed and filtered. For each sample, productive Simpson clonality was calculated by taking the square root of Simpson's diversity index across productive rearrangements. TCRdb obtained this table from immuneACCESS and retained in-frame rearrangements with V and J assigned. These tables miss some clones; where compared with another copy, unresolved V genes account for less than half of the shortfall, and the remainder is unexplained. D and trimming come from the DNA, and the V and J calls and clone size come from that table. This sample gives under 130,000 clones in total; roughly 82% of them show up just once. Of the sample, 12% falls within the top ten clones.

In its sample, this clone was seen once. No antigen is known for it. Within one base of it there is no much larger clone, and no base qualities were kept. Sequenced material: peripheral blood. This receptor was taken from a human donor in a cohort sampled during active COVID-19. Rearrangement joined TRBV5-6 to TRBJ2-1; the D gene is perhaps TRBD1, on 5 matching bases. This receptor has the CDR3 CASSFAVPGPEQFF. Here is the DNA: TGTGCCAGCAGCTTCGCTGTACCAGGGCCTGAGCAGTTCTTC.